Detailed here is one T cell receptor beta chain. The sample comes from a study of blood T cell repertoires in COVID-19. Per the original data handling: By means of reference gene primer amplification, nucleated cell counts were estimated. The method was immunoSEQ multiplex PCR; TCRdb's version includes in-frame clones alone and lacks a portion of them. From that table come the V and J calls and clone size; the DNA was used to work out D and trimming. The repertoire includes under 250,000 clones, nearly 90% of them detected once, and roughly 4% sits in the top ten. Categorization into cohorts depended on clinical history that participants reported. The CDR3 consists of 17 residues. The germline V gene has CDR1 LGHDT and CDR2 YNNKEL (reference sequence). The V gene lost 0 bases and the J gene lost 1 base, with 13 bases spanning the gap.

The sequencing sample was made of PBMCs or T cells enriched from blood (not recorded which). The TCR originated in a woman under 40 with acute COVID-19. This sequence joins TRBV3-1 (or the pseudogene TRBV3-2) and TRBJ2-1; a possible D gene is TRBD2 (5 bases). CDR3 nucleotides: TGTGCCAGCAGCCAAGATCTGGGTGGGAGATCCTACAATGAGCAGTTCTTC. Protein: CASSQDLGGRSYNEQFF.